Each of the 19 T cell receptor beta chains below was sequenced from the same sample in a study of T cells in Graves' hyperthyroidism and ophthalmopathy (dated by TCRdb to the late 2010s). Receptors were amplified or captured by multiplex PCR. Sequencing took place on an Illumina HiSeq 2000. The TCR beta CDR3 regions were amplified from RNA transcripts. For the first round of RT-PCR on the TCR CDR3, the HTBI primer set was used together with the Qiagen OneStep RT-PCR kit. Clones were called with MiXCR by TCRdb after fastp trimmed the public reads at Q25, and only in-frame beta chains were retained. Each record represents a unique CDR3 protein, reported with the most common genes and DNA among its rows. This sample comprises about 380,000 distinct CDR3 sequences, approximately 17% of them detected only once. The ten largest clones add up to 40% of the sample. Sequencing was carried out using blood. The receptor source for this set is a man between 18 and 29 years old with Graves' ophthalmopathy.

The sample holds a few counts of this clonotype. V and J are TRBV7-9 and TRBJ2-1; no clear D. V lost 1 base, J lost 7 bases, and 11 bases lay in between. CDR1 SEHNR and CDR2 FQNEAQ come from the germline V gene (reference sequence). The CDR3 totals 14 residues. This chain's CDR3 is CASSLGWVDNEQFF. The DNA of the CDR3 is TGTGCCAGCAGCTTAGGATGGGTTGATAATGAGCAGTTCTTC.

A remark on this clonotype: At one end the junction does not follow the germline gene, possibly because of a read error. The rearrangement links TRBV20-1 to TRBJ1-1; D remains unclear. The CDR3 is 13 residues long. Germline-derived CDR1 and CDR2 are DFQATT and SNEGSKA (reference sequence). The CDR3 coding sequence is TGCAGTGCTAGTCAGTCATTCAACACTGAAGCTCTCTTT. This gives the protein CSASQSFNTEALF.

CDR3 loop: CSPRTSGENNEQFF. The CDR3 coding sequence is TGCAGTCCAAGGACTAGCGGGGAGAACAATGAGCAGTTCTTC. The chain recombines TRBV20-1 with TRBJ2-1; 12 bases fit TRBD2. The germline V gene encodes CDR1 DFQATT and CDR2 SNEGSKA (reference sequence). The CDR3 is made up of 14 amino acids. V lost 8 bases to trimming and J lost 5 bases; unmatched junction nucleotides: 7.

This clonotype was counted ten times or more. The rearrangement joins TRBV3-1 to TRBJ2-1, with D maybe TRBD1 (5 bases). The V end lost 3 bases, the J end lost 4 bases, and 10 bases lay between the germline ends. The CDR3 totals 14 residues. Germline V gene lookup returns CDR1 LGHDT and CDR2 YNNKEL (reference sequence). This CDR3 is CASSHDRDYNEQFF. DNA for the CDR3: TGTGCCAGCAGCCATGACAGAGATTACAATGAGCAGTTCTTC.

This clonotype was seen at least ten times. This rearrangement joins TRBV6-1 to TRBJ1-1; D may be TRBD1 (6 bases). Trimming stripped 5 bases from V and 3 bases from J, with 10 bases between. The CDR3 is 13 residues long. Germline V gene lookup returns CDR1 MNHNS and CDR2 SASEGT. The CDR3 DNA follows: TGTGCCAGCAGTAGGACAGAGGACACTGAAGCTTTCTTT. This codes for CASSRTEDTEAFF.

V usage is TRBV11-3 and J usage is TRBJ2-5; possible D gene TRBD2, 6 bases. Trimming left V 4 bases short and J 3 bases short, with 15 bases between. Germline values: CDR1 SGHNT, CDR2 YENEEA. The CDR3 length is 15 residues. The CDR3 loop reads CASSSGWTTEETQYF. The CDR3 coding sequence is TGTGCCAGCAGCTCAGGATGGACTACGGAAGAGACCCAGTACTTC.

The sample holds a few counts of this clonotype. This chain uses TRBV27 with TRBJ1-1, with D unresolved. The CDR3 runs to 13 residues. Trimming pared 1 base from V and 3 bases from J, leaving 6 bases between. Germline CDR1 MNHEY, CDR2 SMNVEV (reference sequence). The CDR3 nucleotides are TGTGCCAGCAGTTTATTCGGGTACACTGAAGCTTTCTTT. Translated: CASSLFGYTEAFF.

This clonotype came up a few times. V is TRBV7-9 and J is TRBJ2-2; D unresolved. The CDR3 consists of 15 residues. V shed 2 bases and J shed 0 bases, with 7 bases lying between them. Germline CDR1 reads SEHNR; CDR2 reads FQNEAQ (reference sequence). The CDR3 reads CASSLWVANTGELFF. CDR3 DNA: TGTGCCAGCAGCTTATGGGTCGCGAACACCGGGGAGCTGTTTTTT.

This clonotype has at least ten counts. This chain connects TRBV18 to TRBJ1-6; D is possibly TRBD1 (5 bases). This CDR3 region has 15 residues. Trimming shortened V by 2 bases and J by 8 bases, and 13 bases separated the two germline ends. In germline, CDR1 is KGHSH, CDR2 LQKENI. The CDR3 DNA sequence: TGTGCCAGCTCACCAGTGGGACTCGGAGATTCACCCCTCCACTTT. It yields the protein CASSPVGLGDSPLHF.

The chain combines TRBV27 with TRBJ1-2, with D perhaps matching TRBD1 (5 bases). The V end was cut by 4 bases, the J end by 4 bases, with 10 bases between. Germline loops: CDR1 MNHEY, CDR2 SMNVEV (reference sequence). The length of the CDR3 is 13 residues. CDR3 region: CASSSRAGYGYTF. CDR3 sequence (DNA): TGTGCCAGCAGTTCCAGGGCGGGCTATGGCTACACCTTC.

This clonotype was counted between two and nine times. This rearrangement joins TRBV5-1 to TRBJ2-2; perhaps TRBD2 as D (5 bases). Trimming took 0 bases from V and 1 from J, leaving 10 bases between them. Germline CDR1 and CDR2: SGHRS and YFSETQ. CDR3 size: 16 residues. CDR3 loop: CASSLVRGLNTGELFF. DNA for the CDR3: TGCGCCAGCAGCTTGGTTCGGGGTCTGAACACCGGGGAGCTGTTTTTT. Looking up the rest from reference TRBV5-1 and TRBJ2-2 gives the full variable domain: KAGVTQTPRYLIKTRGQQVTLSCSPISGHRSVSWYQQTPGQGLQFLFEYFSETQRNKGNFPGRFSGRQFSNSRSEMNVSTLELGDSALYLCASSLVRGLNTGELFFGEGSRLTVL.

This clonotype was seen many times. The V and J genes are TRBV18 and TRBJ1-1; D unclear. V was clipped by 1 base and J by 1 base, with 10 bases between them. The CDR3 extends over 15 amino acids. CDR1 is KGHSH and CDR2 is LQKENI in the germline V gene. CDR3 region: CASSPQDWSNTEAFF. CDR3 sequence (DNA): TGTGCCAGCTCACCACAGGATTGGTCGAACACTGAAGCTTTCTTT.

This clonotype was counted ten times or more. This chain joins TRBV2 and TRBJ2-7; D remains ambiguous. The V end lost 3 bases, the J end lost 3 bases, and 9 bases lay between the germline ends. Germline V gene lookup returns CDR1 SNHLY and CDR2 FYNNEI. The CDR3 totals 13 residues. DNA for the CDR3: TGTGCCAGCAGTGATTCTTTGGGCTACGAGCAGTACTTC. It translates to CASSDSLGYEQYF.

Many counts were recorded for this clonotype. The chain employs TRBV13 and TRBJ2-7, with a possible D match to TRBD1 (5 bases). V lost 5 bases to trimming and J lost 3 bases, with 8 bases between them. Per the germline V gene, CDR1 is PRHDT and CDR2 is FYEKMQ (reference sequence). The CDR3 runs 12 residues. The CDR3 here is CASSATDYEQYF. The CDR3 coding sequence is TGTGCCAGCAGCGCGACAGACTACGAGCAGTACTTC.

This clonotype was found many times. The chain carries TRBV2 and TRBJ2-1; D remains ambiguous. Germline V gene data show CDR1 as SNHLY and CDR2 as FYNNEI. V was clipped by 10 bases and J by 6 bases, with 19 bases between them. This CDR3 has 14 amino acids. CDR3 protein: CATMPGTILNEQFF. The DNA of the CDR3 is TGTGCCACCATGCCCGGAACTATTCTCAATGAGCAGTTCTTC.

In the case of this clonotype: This may be a read error: a much more frequent sequence differs by one nucleotide. The chain recombines TRBV6-5 with TRBJ1-1; D gene uncertain. From germline, CDR1 is MNHEY and CDR2 SVGAGI. The CDR3 has 12 residues. The DNA for the CDR3 is TGTGCCTGCAGTTACTTTAGGACTGAAGCTTTCTTT. This encodes CACSYFRTEAFF.

This chain links TRBV7-3 with TRBJ2-2; D perhaps matches TRBD2 (5 bases). Looked up from germline, CDR1 is SGHTA and CDR2 is FQGTGA. V lost 2 bases to trimming and J lost 5 bases, with 12 bases between them. The CDR3 has 15 amino acids. CDR3 region: CASSLDGSTTGELFF. DNA for the CDR3: TGTGCCAGCAGCTTAGATGGGAGTACGACCGGGGAGCTGTTTTTT.

The chain links TRBV9 to TRBJ1-1; D unresolved. Trimming left V 7 bases short and J 4 bases short, with 17 bases between. The length of the CDR3 is 14 residues. Germline V gene data show CDR1 as SGDLS and CDR2 as YYNGEE. CDR3 bases: TGTGCCAGCGGCGATGGACGGAGGAGCACTGAAGCTTTCTTT. This sequence encodes CASGDGRRSTEAFF.

This clonotype was recorded a few times. V and J are TRBV29-1 and TRBJ1-1, with a tentative D call TRBD1 (5 bases). The CDR3 length is 14 residues. Germline CDR1 reads SQVTM; CDR2 reads ANQGSEA. Deletions cut 4 bases from V and 1 base from J, with 13 bases between. The CDR3 protein is CSVVGGPGNTEAFF. The CDR3 DNA sequence: TGCAGCGTTGTGGGGGGACCGGGGAACACTGAAGCTTTCTTT.